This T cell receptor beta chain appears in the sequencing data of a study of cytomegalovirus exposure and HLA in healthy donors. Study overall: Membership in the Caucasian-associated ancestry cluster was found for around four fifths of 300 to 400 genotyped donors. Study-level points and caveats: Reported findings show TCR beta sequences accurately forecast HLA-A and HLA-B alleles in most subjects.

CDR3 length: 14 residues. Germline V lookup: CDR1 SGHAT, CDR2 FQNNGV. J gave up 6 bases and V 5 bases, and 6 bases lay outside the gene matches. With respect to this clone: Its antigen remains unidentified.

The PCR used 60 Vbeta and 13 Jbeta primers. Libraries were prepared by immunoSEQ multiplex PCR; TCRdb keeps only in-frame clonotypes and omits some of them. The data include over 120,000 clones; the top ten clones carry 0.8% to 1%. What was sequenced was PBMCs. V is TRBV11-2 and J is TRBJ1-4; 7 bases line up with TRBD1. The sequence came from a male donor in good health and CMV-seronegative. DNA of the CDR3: TGTGCCAGCAGCCGGACAGGCCCTGATGAAAAACTGTTTTTT. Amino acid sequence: CASSRTGPDEKLFF.